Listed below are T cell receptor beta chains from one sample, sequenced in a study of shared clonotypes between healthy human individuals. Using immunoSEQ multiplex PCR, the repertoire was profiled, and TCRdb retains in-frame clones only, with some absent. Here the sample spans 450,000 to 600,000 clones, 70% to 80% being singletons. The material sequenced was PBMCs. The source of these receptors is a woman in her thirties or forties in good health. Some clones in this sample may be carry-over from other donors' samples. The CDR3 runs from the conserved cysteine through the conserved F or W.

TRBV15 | CAFRASGQETQYF
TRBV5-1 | CASSLGPGLQETQYF
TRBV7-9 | CASSRPGQGYNEQFF
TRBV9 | CASSVVRGGATEAFF
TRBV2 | CASRPGTKQETQYF
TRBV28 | CASSMRQTRHYGYTF
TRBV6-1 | CASRPAGGPYEQYF
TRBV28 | CASSPLGQGAVYEQYF
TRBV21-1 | CASSKGDGSSYNEQFF
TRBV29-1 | CSVSRGGRHTEAFF
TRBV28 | CASSLDRASYNEQFF
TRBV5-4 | CASSLLEAGAREQYF
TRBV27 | CASSFNGENTEAFF
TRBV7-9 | CASSSLSGSGGEKLFF
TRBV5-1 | CASSLARDPLRGFYNEQFF
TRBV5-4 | CASNPTGDLNYGYTF
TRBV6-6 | CATSYGIPSSGNTIYF
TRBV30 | CAWTGSGIGNEQFF
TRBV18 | CASCTTENTEAFF
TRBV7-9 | CASSQRTDNEQFF
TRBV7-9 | CASRIGSPRNTEAFF
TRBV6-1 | CASSDYSGTSGQETQYF
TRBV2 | CASSHIGGRNSGNTIYF
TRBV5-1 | CASSLEGQVTLFF
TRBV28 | CASSFGGSGGYGYTF
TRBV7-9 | CASGAGGWEADTQYF
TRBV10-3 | CAISELGIRGSGANVLTF
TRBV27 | CASSGSGANVLTF
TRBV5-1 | CASSLDTYRASYNEQFF
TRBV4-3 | CASSLWTLGSEQFF
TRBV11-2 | CASSLVRPPQETQYF
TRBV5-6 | CASSRLALRAKNIQYF
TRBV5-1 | CASSTTGTTNYGYTF
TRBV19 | CASSIGGIGEKLFF
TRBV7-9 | CASSKFGGETQYF